Listed below are T cell receptor beta chains from one sample, sequenced in a study of cytomegalovirus exposure and HLA in healthy donors. Sequencing was performed with immunoSEQ multiplex PCR; in TCRdb, only in-frame clones are kept and a portion is missing. The sample lists 150,000 to 200,000 clones; 76% were seen once. Material: PBMCs. The receptors were gathered from a male donor in good health and CMV-seronegative. Each CDR3 is given with its conserved first and last residue. A D gene is named only where the DNA matches it firmly. Clone sizes are given selectively: once, few, many, or a class where the clone is expanded.

D,V,J,size,DNA,CDR3
-,TRBV7-6,TRBJ2-6,-,TGTGCCAGCAGCCCTACAGCCCTCCCCTCTGGGGCCAACGTCCTGACTTTC,CASSPTALPSGANVLTF
TRBD1,TRBV7-8,TRBJ1-5,-,TGTGCCAGTGGACCTGGGACAGGGGGAGCCCAGCCCCAGCATTTT,CASGPGTGGAQPQHF
TRBD2,TRBV27,TRBJ2-3,-,TGTGCCAGCACTCCACGGACTAGCGGGCGCCCAGATACGCAGTATTTT,CASTPRTSGRPDTQYF
TRBD1,TRBV10-3,TRBJ1-3,once,TGTGCCATCGCGGACAGGGAAAAACGCTCTGGAAACACCATATATTTT,CAIADREKRSGNTIYF
-,TRBV5-1,TRBJ1-4,few,TGCGCCAGCAGTTTCCGGACTAATGAAAAACTGTTTTTT,CASSFRTNEKLFF
TRBD1,TRBV7-8,TRBJ1-5,-,TGTGCCAGCAGCATGACAGGGGATAGAAATCAGCCCCAGCATTTT,CASSMTGDRNQPQHF
-,TRBV2,TRBJ1-2,-,TGTGCCAGCAGTGAACAGGGTTCCAACTATGGCTACACCTTC,CASSEQGSNYGYTF
TRBD2,TRBV9,TRBJ2-2,-,TGTGCCAGCAGCAATCGCCTAAGACTAGCGGGGACCGGGGAGCTGTTTTTT,CASSNRLRLAGTGELFF
TRBD1,TRBV7-8,TRBJ2-7,-,TGTGCCAGCAGCCCCCGGGACAGGCAAAGCGAGCAGTACTTC,CASSPRDRQSEQYF
TRBD1,TRBV7-3,TRBJ2-3,few,TGTGCCAGCAGCCCTGAAGGGGGCAGGGCAGATACGCAGTATTTT,CASSPEGGRADTQYF
TRBD1,TRBV30,TRBJ1-4,-,TGTGCCTGGAAAGGACAGGGGGCACGATATGAAAAACTGTTTTTT,CAWKGQGARYEKLFF
TRBD1,TRBV6-5,TRBJ2-5,-,TGTGCCAGCAGAAACAGGGGGCCGGAGACCCAGTACTTC,CASRNRGPETQYF
-,TRBV5-1,TRBJ1-1,-,TGCGCCAGCAGCTCGTTCGGGTCCAACACTGAAGCTTTCTTT,CASSSFGSNTEAFF
-,TRBV7-2,TRBJ2-7,-,TGTGCCAGCAGCTTAGCCAGGGGCACCTACGAGCAGTACTTC,CASSLARGTYEQYF
-,TRBV21-1,TRBJ2-5,-,TGTGCCAGCAGCGGTTCGGGAGGCGGTGAAGAGACCCAGTACTTC,CASSGSGGGEETQYF
-,TRBV10-1,TRBJ1-3,-,TGCGCCAGCAGAGGTGCGGGGGCCCCCAGCTCTGGAAACACCATATATTTT,CASRGAGAPSSGNTIYF
-,TRBV9,TRBJ1-2,-,TGTGCCAGCAGCGTAGATCTTAACTATGGCTACACCTTC,CASSVDLNYGYTF
-,TRBV9,TRBJ2-7,-,TGTGCCAGCAGCGTAGGCCAGGCGCCCTCCTACGAGCAGTACTTC,CASSVGQAPSYEQYF
TRBD2,TRBV7-9,TRBJ2-2,few,TGTGCCAGCAGCTTACTTAGACTAGCGGAGTTTCCTTTCACCGGGGAGCTGTTTTTT,CASSLLRLAEFPFTGELFF
-,TRBV5-4,TRBJ2-7,-,TGTGCCAGCAGCCGGGACTGGGTGCCTTACGAGCAGTACTTC,CASSRDWVPYEQYF
TRBD2,TRBV5-1,TRBJ2-5,-,TGCGCCAGCAGCTTGGGACTAGCGGGAGTAGGTGAGAGAGAGACCCAGTACTTC,CASSLGLAGVGERETQYF
-,TRBV7-2,TRBJ2-2,-,TGTGCCAGCACCCTTCAACAAACGGGTGGTACCGGGGAGCTGTTTTTT,CASTLQQTGGTGELFF
-,TRBV6-5,TRBJ1-4,once,TGTGCCAGCAGTTACTCGAGGGGGGGCGAGGTTGAAAAACTGTTTTTT,CASSYSRGGEVEKLFF
-,TRBV7-3,TRBJ1-1,-,TGTGCCAGCAGCCCCAGTGGGCGCTCGAGGGCGAACACTGAAGCTTTCTTT,CASSPSGRSRANTEAFF
-,TRBV18,TRBJ2-2,-,TGTGCCAGCTCACCACACGGCAGGGAGAACACCGGGGAGCTGTTTTTT,CASSPHGRENTGELFF
-,TRBV19,TRBJ1-1,-,TGTGCCAGTAGTATTAGGGAGACTGAAGCTTTCTTT,CASSIRETEAFF
-,TRBV6-1,TRBJ1-2,few,TGTGCCAGCACGCCCGGTTCAGGAACCTATGGCTACACCTTC,CASTPGSGTYGYTF
-,TRBV25-1,TRBJ2-3,-,TGTGCCAGCAGTGGCCCTAATGAGGGTACGCAGTATTTT,CASSGPNEGTQYF
-,TRBV19,TRBJ2-1,-,TGTGCCAGTAGTCTTCGCCCCCCACAGGGCTATGGGACCTACAATGAGCAGTTCTTC,CASSLRPPQGYGTYNEQFF
-,TRBV4-1,TRBJ2-6,few,TGCGCCAGCAGCCAAGTCGCAGGGTCCGGGGCCAACGTCCTGACTTTC,CASSQVAGSGANVLTF
-,TRBV6-5,TRBJ1-2,-,TGTGCCAGCAGGGGTTTCGCGGGGAGGGAAGGCTACACCTTC,CASRGFAGREGYTF
TRBD2,TRBV10-2,TRBJ2-2,-,TGCGCCAGCAGTGAGCCGGGACTAGTGAACACCGGGGAGCTGTTTTTT,CASSEPGLVNTGELFF
-,TRBV6-4,TRBJ1-1,once,TGTGCCAGCAGTGTGAGGGAGAACACTGAAGCTTTCTTT,CASSVRENTEAFF
-,TRBV28,TRBJ2-7,-,TGTGCCAGCAGTTTCTTTTCCGGGACTCAATACGAGCAGTACTTC,CASSFFSGTQYEQYF
-,TRBV5-1,TRBJ1-2,-,TGCGCCAGCAGCTTCGGGGAAGTCAATGGCTACACCTTC,CASSFGEVNGYTF
-,TRBV27,TRBJ2-3,-,TGTGCCAGCAGTTTAAACGGGTTGGCAGATACGCAGTATTTT,CASSLNGLADTQYF
TRBD1,TRBV19,TRBJ1-1,-,TGTGCCAGTATTCAGACAGGGCAGAACACTGAAGCTTTCTTT,CASIQTGQNTEAFF